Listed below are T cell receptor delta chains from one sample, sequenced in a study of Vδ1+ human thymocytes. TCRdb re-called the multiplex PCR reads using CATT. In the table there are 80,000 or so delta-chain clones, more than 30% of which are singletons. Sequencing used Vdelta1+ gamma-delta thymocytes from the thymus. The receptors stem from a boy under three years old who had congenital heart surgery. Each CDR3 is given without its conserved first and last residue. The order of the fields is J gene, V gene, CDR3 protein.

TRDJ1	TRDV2	ACANLPLADKLI
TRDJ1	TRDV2	ACDTTSGGYMVPDKLI
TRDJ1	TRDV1	ALGERNTFLRPLGDTWWADKLI
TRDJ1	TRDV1	ALGELVLPTVQGDGVTDKLI
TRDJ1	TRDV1	ALGELVRASLRTGEGFDKLI
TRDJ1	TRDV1	ALGERPHWGIMEADKLI
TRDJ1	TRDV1	ALGYWGDTDKLI
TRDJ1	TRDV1	ALGELGRESCTGGYGCRYTDKLI
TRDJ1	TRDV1	ALGDVGPSLRLDWSSTDKLI
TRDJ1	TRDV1	ALGKLRSIPDKLI
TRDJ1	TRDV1	ALGEGGTLLSDWGIREDKLI
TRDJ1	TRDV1	ALGELRAYWGIPGRDTDKLI
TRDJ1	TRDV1	ALGEHDYVSWRYTDKLI
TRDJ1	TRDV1	ALGGYLGESYTDKLI
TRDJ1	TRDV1	ALGSSNFLGTYEYWVHDKLI
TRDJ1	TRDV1	ALGEVEGQLGDKPYTDKLI
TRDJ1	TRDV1	ALGEEWAKYTDKLI